This T cell receptor beta chain was captured in a study of cytomegalovirus exposure and HLA in healthy donors. Across the whole study: Of the donors genotyped, 398 in all, about 76% fell in the Caucasian-associated ancestry cluster. General observations from the study: According to an earlier analysis, most TCR beta V segments yielded productive rearrangements about 87% or about 30% of the time. In presence/absence analyses, roughly uniform sequencing depth across donors was assumed.

The germline V and J ends were trimmed by 4 bases and 1 base, with 13 bases remaining between them. CDR1 MNHEY and CDR2 SVGAGI come from the germline V gene. This CDR3 contains 16 residues. As for this clone: Its antigen is still unknown.

Primers included in the PCR were 60 Vbeta and 13 Jbeta primers. Only in-frame clones appear in the TCRdb table, and some are missing; sequencing was by immunoSEQ multiplex PCR. The sample lists over 150,000 clones, roughly 80% occurring once. The TCR was taken from a woman aged 45-65 years in good health and CMV-seronegative. The sample taken for sequencing was PBMCs. The gene calls are TRBV6-5 and TRBJ2-2, with a tentative D call TRBD1 (6 bases). The DNA for the CDR3 is TGTGCCAGCAGTTGGGGGAACAGGGTGAACACCGGGGAGCTGTTTTTT. This codes for CASSWGNRVNTGELFF.